This T cell receptor (beta chain) was sequenced in a study of blood T cell repertoires in COVID-19. Across the whole study: Samples taken during acute and convalescent COVID-19 were collected in the United States, Italy and Spain. The analysed material was cDNA or gDNA that came from T cells, B-cell-depleted T cells, or PBMCs.

The CDR3 totals 18 residues. Per the germline V gene, CDR1 is SGHRS and CDR2 is YFSETQ. The ends lost 3 bases at V and 5 bases at J; junction bases unmatched: 16. Per the original methods: Scientists estimated how many nucleated cells there were by amplifying reference gene primers. The table came from immunoSEQ multiplex PCR; TCRdb's copy has only in-frame clones and leaves some out. V, J and clone size are those of that table, while D and trimming were read from the DNA. The sample carries tens of thousands of clones, 90% recorded once. The rearrangement uses TRBV5-1 and TRBJ2-3; 9 bases line up with TRBD2. This TCR derives from a man in his 70s with active or convalescent COVID-19. Sequenced input: peripheral blood. CDR3 DNA: TGCGCCAGCAGCTCGCCCAACGGAGGGCGGGGGGGTTTAGATACGCAGTATTTT. It encodes CASSSPNGGRGGLDTQYF.